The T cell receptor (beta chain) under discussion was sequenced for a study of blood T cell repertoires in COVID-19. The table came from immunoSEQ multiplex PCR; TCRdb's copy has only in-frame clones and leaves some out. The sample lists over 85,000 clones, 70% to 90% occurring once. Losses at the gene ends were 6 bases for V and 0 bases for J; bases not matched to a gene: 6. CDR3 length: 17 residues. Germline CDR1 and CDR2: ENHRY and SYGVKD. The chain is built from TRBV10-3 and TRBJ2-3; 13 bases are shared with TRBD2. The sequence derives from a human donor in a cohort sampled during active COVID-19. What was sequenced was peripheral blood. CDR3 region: CAIRPTSGGTSTDTQYF. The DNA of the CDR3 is TGTGCCATCAGACCGACTAGCGGGGGGACCAGCACAGATACGCAGTATTTT.